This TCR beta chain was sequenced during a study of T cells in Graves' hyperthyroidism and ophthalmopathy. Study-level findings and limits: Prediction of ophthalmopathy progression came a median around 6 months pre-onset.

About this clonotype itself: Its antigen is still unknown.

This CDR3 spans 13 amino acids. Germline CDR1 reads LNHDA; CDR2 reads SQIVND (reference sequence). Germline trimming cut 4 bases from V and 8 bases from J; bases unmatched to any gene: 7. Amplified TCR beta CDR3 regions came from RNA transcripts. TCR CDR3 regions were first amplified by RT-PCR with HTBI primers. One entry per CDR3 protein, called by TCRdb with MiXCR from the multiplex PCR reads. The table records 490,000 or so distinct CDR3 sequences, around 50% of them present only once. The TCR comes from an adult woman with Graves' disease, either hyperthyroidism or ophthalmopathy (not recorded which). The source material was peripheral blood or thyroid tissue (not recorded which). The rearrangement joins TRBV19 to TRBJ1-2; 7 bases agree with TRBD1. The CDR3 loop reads CASSTAQGSGYTF. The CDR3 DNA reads TGTGCCAGTAGTACCGCACAGGGGAGCGGCTACACCTTC. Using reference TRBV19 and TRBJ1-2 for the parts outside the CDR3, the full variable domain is DGGITQSPKYLFRKEGQNVTLSCEQNLNHDAMYWYRQDPGQGLRLIYYSQIVNDFQKGDIAEGYSVSREKKESFPLTVTSAQKNPTAFYLCASSTAQGSGYTFGSGTRLTVV.